These T cell receptor beta chains were read from a single sample in a study of T cell responses to AZD1222 COVID-19 vaccine. Libraries were prepared by immunoSEQ multiplex PCR; TCRdb keeps only in-frame clonotypes and omits some of them. The sample has around 120,000 clones, about 90% seen once. Specimen: peripheral blood, collected 28 days after the second AZD1222 dose. The receptor source for this set is an adult who received the AZD1222 COVID-19 vaccine. Both conserved end residues are part of each CDR3. The order of the fields is V gene, D gene, clone size, J gene, CDR3 protein, CDR3 DNA. D genes are given only for firm matches. Some rows mark clone size as missing; the rest say once, few, many or name a class of expanded clone.

v_call: TRBV6-4; d_call: TRBD1; clone_size: .; j_call: TRBJ1-5; cdr3_aa: CASSRDRGQPQHF; cdr3_nt: TGTGCCAGCAGTCGGGACAGGGGTCAGCCCCAGCATTTT
v_call: TRBV6-5; d_call: .; clone_size: .; j_call: TRBJ1-4; cdr3_aa: CASRAAAFNEKLFF; cdr3_nt: TGTGCCAGCAGGGCCGCGGCCTTTAATGAAAAACTGTTTTTT
v_call: TRBV6-5; d_call: .; clone_size: .; j_call: TRBJ1-1; cdr3_aa: CASSYSQVAGRAFF; cdr3_nt: TGTGCCAGCAGTTACTCTCAAGTTGCCGGGAGAGCTTTCTTT
v_call: TRBV3-1/TRBV3-2; d_call: .; clone_size: once; j_call: TRBJ2-1; cdr3_aa: CASSPIQTGMDNEQFF; cdr3_nt: TGTGCCAGCAGCCCAATACAAACGGGCATGGATAATGAGCAGTTCTTC
v_call: TRBV9; d_call: .; clone_size: .; j_call: TRBJ1-6; cdr3_aa: CASSAFGQIHYNSPLHF; cdr3_nt: TGTGCCAGCAGCGCCTTCGGACAGATACATTATAATTCACCCCTCCACTTT
v_call: TRBV6-5; d_call: .; clone_size: .; j_call: TRBJ1-2; cdr3_aa: CASSYLRGTTYGYTF; cdr3_nt: TGTGCCAGCAGTTACCTTCGGGGGACAACCTATGGCTACACCTTC
v_call: TRBV5-1; d_call: TRBD1; clone_size: few; j_call: TRBJ1-4; cdr3_aa: CASSPDRGGEKLFF; cdr3_nt: TGCGCCAGCAGTCCTGACAGGGGAGGTGAAAAACTGTTTTTT
v_call: TRBV19; d_call: TRBD1; clone_size: .; j_call: TRBJ1-2; cdr3_aa: CASRPDRGPKGGYTF; cdr3_nt: TGTGCCAGTAGGCCTGACAGGGGGCCAAAGGGGGGCTACACCTTC
v_call: TRBV7-3; d_call: TRBD2; clone_size: .; j_call: TRBJ2-1; cdr3_aa: CASSPKGTSPNEQFF; cdr3_nt: TGTGCCAGCAGCCCAAAAGGGACTAGCCCGAATGAGCAGTTCTTC
v_call: TRBV18; d_call: TRBD2; clone_size: .; j_call: TRBJ2-7; cdr3_aa: CASSPQTSGRDEQYF; cdr3_nt: TGTGCCAGCTCACCACAGACTAGCGGGAGAGACGAGCAGTACTTC